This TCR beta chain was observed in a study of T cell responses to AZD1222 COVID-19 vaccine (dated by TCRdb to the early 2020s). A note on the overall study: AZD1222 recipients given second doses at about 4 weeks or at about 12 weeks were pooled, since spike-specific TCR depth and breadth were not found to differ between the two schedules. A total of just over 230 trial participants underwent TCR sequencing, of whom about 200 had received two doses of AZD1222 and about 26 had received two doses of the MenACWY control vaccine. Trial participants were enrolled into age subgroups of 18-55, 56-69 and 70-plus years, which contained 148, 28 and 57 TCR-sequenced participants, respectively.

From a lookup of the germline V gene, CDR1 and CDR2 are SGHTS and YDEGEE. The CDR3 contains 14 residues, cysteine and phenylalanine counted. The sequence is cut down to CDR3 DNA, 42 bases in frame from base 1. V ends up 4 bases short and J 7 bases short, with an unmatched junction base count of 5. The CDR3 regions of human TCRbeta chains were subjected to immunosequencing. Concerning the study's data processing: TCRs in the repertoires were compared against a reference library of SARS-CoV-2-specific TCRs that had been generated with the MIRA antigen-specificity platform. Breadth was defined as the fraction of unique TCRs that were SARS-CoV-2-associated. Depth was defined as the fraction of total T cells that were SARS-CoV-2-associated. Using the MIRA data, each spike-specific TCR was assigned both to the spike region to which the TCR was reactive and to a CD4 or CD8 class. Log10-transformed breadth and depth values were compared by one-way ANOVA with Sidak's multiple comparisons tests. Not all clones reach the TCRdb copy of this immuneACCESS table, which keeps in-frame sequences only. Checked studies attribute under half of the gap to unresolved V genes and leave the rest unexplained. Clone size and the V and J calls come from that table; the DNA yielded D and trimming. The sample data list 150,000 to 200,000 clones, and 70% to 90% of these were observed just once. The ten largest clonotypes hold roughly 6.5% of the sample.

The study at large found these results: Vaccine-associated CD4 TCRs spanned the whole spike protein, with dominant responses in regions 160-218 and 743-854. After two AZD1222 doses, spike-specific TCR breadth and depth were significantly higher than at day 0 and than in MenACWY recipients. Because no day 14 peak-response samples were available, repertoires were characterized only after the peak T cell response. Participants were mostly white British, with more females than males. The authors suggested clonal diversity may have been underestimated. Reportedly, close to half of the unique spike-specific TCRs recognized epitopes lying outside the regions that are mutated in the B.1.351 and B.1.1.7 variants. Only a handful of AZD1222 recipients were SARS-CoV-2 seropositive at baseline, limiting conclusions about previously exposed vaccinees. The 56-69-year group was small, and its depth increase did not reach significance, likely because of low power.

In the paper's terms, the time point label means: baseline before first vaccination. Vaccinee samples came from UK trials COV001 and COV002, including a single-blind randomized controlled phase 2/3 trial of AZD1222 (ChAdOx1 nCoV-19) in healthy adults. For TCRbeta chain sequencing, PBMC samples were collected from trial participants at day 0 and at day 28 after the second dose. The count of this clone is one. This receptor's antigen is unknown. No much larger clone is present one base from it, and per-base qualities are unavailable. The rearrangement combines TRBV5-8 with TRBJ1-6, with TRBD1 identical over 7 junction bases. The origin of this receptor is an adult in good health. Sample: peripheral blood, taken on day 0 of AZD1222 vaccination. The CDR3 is CASSIRQGNSPLHF. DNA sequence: TGTGCCAGCAGCATAAGACAGGGAAATTCACCCCTCCACTTT.